The 26 T cell receptor beta chains reported below all come from one sample, sequenced in a study of early T cells in non-severe SARS-CoV-2 infection. TCRdb reprocessed the 5' RACE reads via MiXCR and lists one record per CDR3 protein. The sample lists about 36,000 distinct CDR3 sequences, less than 8% occurring once. The input for sequencing was whole blood, taken at baseline. The source is an adult who was a healthcare worker with PCR-confirmed SARS-CoV-2 infection or an uninfected control (not recorded which).

Many counts were recorded for this clonotype. The V and J genes are TRBV5-4 and TRBJ2-3; D may be TRBD1 or TRBD2 (7 bases each). The V gene lost 3 bases and the J gene lost 1 base, with 18 bases spanning the gap. This CDR3 is built from 17 residues. From germline, CDR1 is SGHNT and CDR2 YYREEE (reference sequence). CDR3 nucleotides: TGTGCCAGCAGCTGGATCACAGGGGCGGGGGGCACAGATACGCAGTATTTT. Protein: CASSWITGAGGTDTQYF.

There are many counts of this clonotype. This rearrangement joins TRBV21-1 to TRBJ2-7. TRBV21-1 is a known pseudogene. This CDR3 is built from 12 residues. CDR3 bases: TGTGCCAGCAGCAAAGACCAGAACGAGCAGTACTTC. Its protein is CASSKDQNEQYF.

The rearrangement links TRBV20-1 to TRBJ2-1; 11 positions agree with TRBD2. CDR3 length: 16 amino acids. Germline loops: CDR1 DFQATT, CDR2 SNEGSKA (reference sequence). The junction had 5 bases not matched to a gene; V was cut back by 0 bases and J by 4 bases. CDR3 in DNA: TGCAGTGCTAGAGATATCAGACTAGCGGGATACAATGAGCAGTTCTTC. Its protein is CSARDIRLAGYNEQFF.

This clonotype was seen many times. The chain uses TRBV30 and TRBJ2-2; D uncertain. Per germline, CDR1 GTSNPN and CDR2 SVGIG (reference sequence). The CDR3 has 14 residues. V was clipped by 5 bases and J by 0 bases, with 10 bases between them. The CDR3: CAWARLANTGELFF. CDR3 in DNA: TGTGCCTGGGCCCGTCTAGCGAACACCGGGGAGCTGTTTTTT.

The rearrangement links TRBV11-2 to TRBJ2-3, with 13 bases lining up with TRBD2. Per the germline V gene, CDR1 is SGHAT and CDR2 is FQNNGV. The CDR3 consists of 16 residues. V lost 6 bases and J lost 4; bases outside the gene matches: 7. CDR3: CASRPTGLAGADTQYF. The CDR3 DNA reads as TGTGCCAGCAGACCTACAGGACTAGCGGGAGCAGATACGCAGTATTTT. The variable domain in full, with the rest retrieved from reference TRBV11-2 and TRBJ2-3, is EAGVAQSPRYKIIEKRQSVAFWCNPISGHATLYWYQQILGQGPKLLIQFQNNGVVDDSQLPKDRFSAERLKGVDSTLKIQPAKLEDSAVYLCASRPTGLAGADTQYFGPGTRLTVL.

This clonotype was seen at least ten times. The chain combines TRBV27 with TRBJ2-6, with D uncertain. The V end was cut by 6 bases, the J end by 4 bases, with 13 bases between. The germline gives CDR1 MNHEY, CDR2 SMNVEV (reference sequence). CDR3 length: 15 amino acids. The CDR3: CASSPRGLGANVLTF. The CDR3 bases are TGTGCCAGCAGCCCCCGCGGCCTCGGGGCCAACGTCCTGACTTTC.

This clonotype was seen at least ten times. The V and J genes are TRBV7-9 and TRBJ1-1, with TRBD1 as a possible D gene (6 bases). This CDR3 region has 11 residues. V was shortened by 5 bases and J by 7 bases, with 8 bases between the two germline ends. Germline loops: CDR1 SEHNR, CDR2 FQNEAQ (reference sequence). CDR3 bases: TGTGCCAGCAGCCTCAGGGGTGAAGCTTTCTTT. Residues: CASSLRGEAFF.

There are many counts of this clonotype. The V gene is TRBV5-1, the J gene TRBJ1-5, with 8 bases that match TRBD1. The CDR3 loop spans 15 amino acids. With V trimmed by 4 bases and J by 0 bases, 3 bases remained unmatched. Germline V gene data show CDR1 as SGHRS and CDR2 as YFSETQ. As DNA, the CDR3 is TGCGCCAGCAGCATACAGGGGGATAGCAATCAGCCCCAGCATTTT. Protein: CASSIQGDSNQPQHF.

V and J are TRBV11-2 and TRBJ2-5; 7 bases align to TRBD2. Germline CDR1 and CDR2: SGHAT and FQNNGV. With 3 bases clipped from V and 3 bases from J, the junction kept 4 bases outside the gene matches. This CDR3 comprises 14 residues. CDR3 in amino acids: CASSFGTTKETQYF. For the CDR3, the DNA is TGTGCCAGCAGCTTCGGGACTACCAAAGAGACCCAGTACTTC. Drawing the rest from reference TRBV11-2 and TRBJ2-5, the complete variable domain is EAGVAQSPRYKIIEKRQSVAFWCNPISGHATLYWYQQILGQGPKLLIQFQNNGVVDDSQLPKDRFSAERLKGVDSTLKIQPAKLEDSAVYLCASSFGTTKETQYFGPGTRLLVL.

The gene calls are TRBV28 and TRBJ2-5; D is possibly TRBD2 (7 bases). The ends were cut back, 5 bases at V and 4 bases at J, with 17 bases in the middle. The CDR3 is 15 residues long. Per germline, CDR1 MDHEN and CDR2 SYDVKM. The CDR3 DNA reads TGTGCCAGCAGTCCCGGCTCGGGGGGCCGAGAGACCCAGTACTTC. Its protein is CASSPGSGGRETQYF.

This clonotype was observed a handful of times. The chain links TRBV5-1 to TRBJ2-7, with D possibly TRBD1 on 5 matching bases. CDR3 length: 15 amino acids. With 4 bases removed from V and 0 bases from J, the gap between germline ends came to 14 bases. CDR1 and CDR2 from the germline V gene are SGHRS and YFSETQ. The CDR3 DNA reads as TGCGCCAGCAGCCAAGACAGCCCGGGCTCCTACGAGCAGTACTTC. Its protein product is CASSQDSPGSYEQYF. The full variable domain, its missing parts supplied by reference TRBV5-1 and TRBJ2-7, is KAGVTQTPRYLIKTRGQQVTLSCSPISGHRSVSWYQQTPGQGLQFLFEYFSETQRNKGNFPGRFSGRQFSNSRSEMNVSTLELGDSALYLCASSQDSPGSYEQYFGPGTRLTVT.

This clonotype was seen at least ten times. V and J are TRBV7-8 and TRBJ1-1, with 10 bases fitting TRBD1. V trimming: 3 bases; J trimming: 4 bases; junction bases outside the gene matches: 5. CDR3 length: 15 amino acids. Germline CDR1 and CDR2: SGHVS and FQNEAQ. CDR3: CASSFDRGLGTEAFF. The CDR3 DNA sequence: TGTGCCAGCAGCTTCGACAGGGGGCTAGGCACTGAAGCTTTCTTT.

This clonotype showed up just a few times. As DNA, the CDR3 is TGTGCCATCAGCGTACAGGGGGCAGAAAATTCACCCCTCCACTTT. As protein: CAISVQGAENSPLHF. V gene TRBV10-3 combines with J gene TRBJ1-6, with 9 bases matching TRBD1. V gave up 6 bases and J gave up 7 bases; unmatched junction bases: 7. CDR3 length: 15 residues. Germline V gene data show CDR1 as ENHRY and CDR2 as SYGVKD.

This clonotype has a count of ten or more. V usage is TRBV7-9 and J usage is TRBJ2-1; D ambiguous. The germline V gene encodes CDR1 SEHNR and CDR2 FQNEAQ (reference sequence). This CDR3 contains 12 residues. V dropped 3 bases and J dropped 10 bases, with 10 bases sitting between them. CDR3 nucleotides: TGTGCCAGCAGCTTGGGTCATTGGGAGCAGTTCTTC. Protein: CASSLGHWEQFF.

This clonotype was detected many times. This chain joins TRBV20-1 and TRBJ2-5, with TRBD1 identical over 7 bases. The V gene's germline CDR1 is DFQATT and CDR2 SNEGSKA (reference sequence). The V segment lost 6 bases and the J segment 5 bases; nucleotides outside the gene matches: 3. The CDR3 totals 11 residues. The CDR3 sequence: CSAGQAETQYF. The CDR3, as DNA: TGCAGTGCCGGACAGGCGGAGACCCAGTACTTC.

This clonotype occurred many times. The CDR3 bases are TGTGCCAGCAGCTCAAGAGGGGGGATGAACACTGAAGCTTTCTTT. Its translation is CASSSRGGMNTEAFF. The J gene is TRBJ1-1, the V gene TRBV7-9; TRBD1 might be the D (6 bases). The V and J ends lost 4 bases and 0 bases respectively, with 12 bases between them. The CDR3 sequence is 15 residues long. Germline assignment: CDR1 SEHNR and CDR2 FQNEAQ (reference sequence).

This clonotype was seen ten or more times. One end of the junction is discordant with germline, which a read error may explain. The V and J genes are TRBV6-6 and TRBJ2-1, with a possible D match to TRBD2 (5 bases). The CDR3 runs 10 residues. CDR1 MNHNY and CDR2 SVGAGI come from the germline V gene (reference sequence). DNA for the CDR3: TGTGTCAGCGGCCTAGGTGAGCAGTTCTTC. It codes for CVSGLGEQFF.

This clonotype was seen repeatedly, ten times or more. The V and J genes are TRBV7-9 and TRBJ1-4, with 8 bases aligning to TRBD1. The CDR3 runs to 14 residues. V was pared by 5 bases and J by 8 bases, with 7 bases of the junction left unmatched. Per the germline V gene, CDR1 is SEHNR and CDR2 is FQNEAQ (reference sequence). CDR3 protein: CASSEIQGGEKLFF. In DNA, the CDR3 is TGTGCCAGCAGCGAAATACAGGGGGGAGAAAAACTGTTTTTT.

This clonotype has just a few counts. The chain carries TRBV20-1 and TRBJ2-3; 8 bases map to TRBD2. With 6 bases clipped from V and 2 bases from J, the junction kept 4 bases outside the gene matches. Germline values: CDR1 DFQATT, CDR2 SNEGSKA (reference sequence). This CDR3 region has 13 residues. The CDR3 DNA sequence: TGCAGTGCCACTAGCGGACTCACAGATACGCAGTATTTT. This codes for CSATSGLTDTQYF.

This clonotype was detected ten times or more. The V gene is TRBV6-1, the J gene TRBJ1-2, with 7 bases matching TRBD1. From germline, CDR1 is MNHNS and CDR2 SASEGT. This CDR3 spans 14 amino acids. Trimming took 3 bases from V and 6 from J; bases not matched to a gene: 7. The CDR3 DNA sequence: TGTGCCAGCAGTGAGTGGACAGGAACGGATGGCTACACCTTC. Translation gives CASSEWTGTDGYTF.

There are many counts of this clonotype. The rearrangement uses TRBV27 and TRBJ2-7; TRBD2 matches 8 bases. The CDR3 loop spans 15 amino acids. Germline values: CDR1 MNHEY, CDR2 SMNVEV (reference sequence). V was pared by 8 bases and J by 1 base, with 10 bases of the junction left unmatched. The CDR3 loop is CASGAGTSGSYEQYF. The CDR3 DNA is TGTGCCAGCGGGGCCGGGACTAGTGGGTCCTACGAGCAGTACTTC.

Ten or more counts support this clonotype. The rearrangement joins TRBV27 to TRBJ2-3; D gene unclear. Germline V CDR1 and CDR2: MNHEY, SMNVEV (reference sequence). This CDR3 contains 12 residues. V gave up 5 bases and J gave up 6 bases, with 9 bases separating them. The CDR3: CASSGRDDTQYF. The CDR3 DNA is TGTGCCAGCAGTGGACGTGACGATACGCAGTATTTT.

There are many counts of this clonotype. The V call is TRBV27, the J call TRBJ1-5, with 11 bases lining up with TRBD1. Germline CDR1 and CDR2: MNHEY and SMNVEV (reference sequence). V was pared by 5 bases and J by 5 bases, with 11 bases of the junction left unmatched. The CDR3 contains 17 residues. In nucleotides, the CDR3 is TGTGCCAGCAGTAGGGACAGGGGGGAGGCTACGCATCAGCCCCAGCATTTT. Protein: CASSRDRGEATHQPQHF.

The V call is TRBV11-2, the J call TRBJ2-1, with TRBD2 identical over 10 bases. V trimming: 5 bases; J trimming: 6 bases; junction bases outside the gene matches: 10. Germline CDR1 reads SGHAT; CDR2 reads FQNNGV. This CDR3 contains 16 residues. The CDR3 coding sequence is TGTGCCAGCAGCACCTTAAGCGGGAGGGCTCTCAATGAGCAGTTCTTC. Protein sequence: CASSTLSGRALNEQFF.

This clonotype was seen repeatedly, ten times or more. The chain has TRBV25-1 and TRBJ1-2; TRBD1 matches at 7 bases. Germline CDR1 reads MGHDK; CDR2 reads SYGVNS. The CDR3 is 14 residues long. V lost 6 bases to trimming and J lost 5 bases; unmatched junction nucleotides: 9. Here the CDR3 DNA reads TGTGCCAGCAGCCCGGACAGGCATGATTATGGCTACACCTTC. This gives the protein CASSPDRHDYGYTF.

This clonotype came up many times. The chain carries TRBV12-3 or TRBV12-4 and TRBJ2-2; TRBD2 agrees at 12 bases. Germline trimming cut 5 bases from V and 3 bases from J; bases unmatched to any gene: 1. The CDR3 extends over 15 amino acids. The DNA for the CDR3 is TGTGCCAGCAGTCCTAGCGGGAGGGACACCGGGGAGCTGTTTTTT. Translated: CASSPSGRDTGELFF.